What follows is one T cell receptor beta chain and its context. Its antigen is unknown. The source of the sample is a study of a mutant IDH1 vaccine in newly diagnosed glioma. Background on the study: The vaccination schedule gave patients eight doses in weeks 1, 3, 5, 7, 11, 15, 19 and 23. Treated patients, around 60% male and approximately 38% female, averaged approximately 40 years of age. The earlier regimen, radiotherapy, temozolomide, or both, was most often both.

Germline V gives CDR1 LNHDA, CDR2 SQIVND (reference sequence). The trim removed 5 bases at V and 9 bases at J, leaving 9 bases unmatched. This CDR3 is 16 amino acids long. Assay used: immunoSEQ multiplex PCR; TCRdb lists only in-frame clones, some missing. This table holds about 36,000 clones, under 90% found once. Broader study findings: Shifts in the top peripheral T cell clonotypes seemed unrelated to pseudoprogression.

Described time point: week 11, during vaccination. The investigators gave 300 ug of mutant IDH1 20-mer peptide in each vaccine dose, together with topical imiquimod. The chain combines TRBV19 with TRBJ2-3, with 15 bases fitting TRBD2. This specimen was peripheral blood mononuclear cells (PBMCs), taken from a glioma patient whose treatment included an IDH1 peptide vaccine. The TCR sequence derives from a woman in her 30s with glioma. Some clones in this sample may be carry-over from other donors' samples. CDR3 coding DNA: TGTGCCAGTAGTCCCGGGACTAGCGGGAGGACTGGAACGCAGTATTTT. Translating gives CASSPGTSGRTGTQYF.